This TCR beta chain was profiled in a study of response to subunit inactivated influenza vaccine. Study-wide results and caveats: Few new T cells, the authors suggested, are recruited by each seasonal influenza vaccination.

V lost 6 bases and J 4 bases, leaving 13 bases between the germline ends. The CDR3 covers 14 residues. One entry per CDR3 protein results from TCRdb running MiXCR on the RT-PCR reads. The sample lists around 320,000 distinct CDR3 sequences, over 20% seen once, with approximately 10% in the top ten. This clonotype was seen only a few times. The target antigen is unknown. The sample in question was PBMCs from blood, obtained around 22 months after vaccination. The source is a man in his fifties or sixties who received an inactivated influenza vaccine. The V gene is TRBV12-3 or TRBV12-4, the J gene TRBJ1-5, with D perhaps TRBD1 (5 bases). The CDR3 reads CASSRDGPNQPQHF. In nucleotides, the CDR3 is TGTGCCAGCAGCCGGGACGGTCCTAATCAGCCCCAGCATTTT.